The following is a T cell receptor delta chain sequence with its context. This clone was observed a few times. The clone's antigen remains unknown. Per-base qualities were not stored, and no clone one base away is much larger. The treatment or condition label on this specimen signifies: aminobisphosphonate causing endogenous IPP accumulation, about 0.97 uM. After expansion, live CD3+ TCRgammadelta+ Vgamma9+ Vdelta2+ T cells were FACS-sorted on a FACS Aria III. PBMC were exposed to roughly 0.93 uM zoledronate for one day and then washed three times before expansion. Cultures were expanded over about 13 days, and IL-2 was replenished every 3 to 4 days. Following the one-day stimulant pulse, the cells were washed three times and then grown in medium with approximately 100 U/mL IL-2. Before culture, peripheral blood mononuclear cells were isolated by Lymphoprep gradient centrifugation and were cryopreserved in liquid nitrogen.

The method was 5' RACE. For each sample, the RNeasy Micro Kit was used to extract RNA from 9,000 to 10,000 sorted cells. Libraries were prepared using template-switch reverse transcription and then PCR amplification of the CDR3gamma and CDR3delta regions. Sequencing of the amplicons was done on an Illumina MiSeq with the V2 300 kit, which yielded 150 bp paired-end reads. On the authors' methods: FastQC version 0.11.8 was used to check read quality. MiXCR version 3.0.3 was used to build CDR3 sequences by aligning reads to GenBank TRG or TRD reference genes. MiXCR ran with default parameters, except that TRDD assembly used 3 instead of 5 consecutive nucleotides. Repertoire analyses, including normalized Shannon-Wiener diversity, clonotype tracking and multidimensional scaling, used VDJtools version 1.2.1 with default settings. Out-of-frame CDR3 sequences and those containing stop codons were excluded from analysis. TCRdb called clones afresh from the public reads with CATT; identical DNA rows were later merged. TCRdb's processing, not the authors' own work, is the source of the V and J calls. The sample table holds hundreds of delta-chain clones, of which roughly 36% were seen once. The leading ten clones occupy around 20% of the sample.

V lost 4 bases and J lost 0 bases; the stretch between them is 11 bases long. The CDR3 spans 14 residues, from the cysteine through the phenylalanine. Only the CDR3 DNA is retained, 42 bases long and in frame from the first base. Looking up the germline V gene yields CDR1 GEAIGNYY and CDR2 EKD. The data originate from a study of in vitro expanded adult blood gammadelta T cells (TCRdb year 2020). Context from the whole study: Among T cells, Vgamma9Vdelta2 cells made up between 94.4% and 100% of the sorted population, reflecting the sort purity. The study compared the TCR repertoire of Vgamma9Vdelta2 T cells expanded in vitro with a mistletoe-extract drug against those expanded with HMBPP or zoledronate. Cells from each donor were stimulated separately with HMBPP, zoledronate or AbnobaViscum P, and TRG and TRD CDR3 repertoires were sequenced for every condition. The TCR repertoire analysis included a few subjects.

The paper as a whole reports these results and caveats: All repertoires came from in vitro expanded cultures of cells from healthy donors, not from patients treated with mistletoe. Top TRGV9 CDR3 clonotypes were largely public, being shared across donors and across all three stimulation conditions. The TRDV2 repertoire shared between treatments was private to each donor, and multidimensional scaling grouped TRD repertoires by subject rather than by stimulant. AbnobaViscum P-expanded Vgamma9Vdelta2 repertoires showed CDR3 length, diversity and J usage similar to HMBPP- and zoledronate-expanded repertoires, suggesting a polyclonal response.

The receptor chain draws on TRDV2 and TRDJ1; the D gene lacks a confident call. This material consisted of gamma-delta T cells from peripheral blood expanded in culture, taken from an in vitro culture stimulated with zoledronate. The clonotype was recovered from an adult in good health. The CDR3 corresponds to CACDSLLHTDKLIF. The bases are TGTGCCTGTGATTCATTACTTCACACCGATAAACTCATCTTT.